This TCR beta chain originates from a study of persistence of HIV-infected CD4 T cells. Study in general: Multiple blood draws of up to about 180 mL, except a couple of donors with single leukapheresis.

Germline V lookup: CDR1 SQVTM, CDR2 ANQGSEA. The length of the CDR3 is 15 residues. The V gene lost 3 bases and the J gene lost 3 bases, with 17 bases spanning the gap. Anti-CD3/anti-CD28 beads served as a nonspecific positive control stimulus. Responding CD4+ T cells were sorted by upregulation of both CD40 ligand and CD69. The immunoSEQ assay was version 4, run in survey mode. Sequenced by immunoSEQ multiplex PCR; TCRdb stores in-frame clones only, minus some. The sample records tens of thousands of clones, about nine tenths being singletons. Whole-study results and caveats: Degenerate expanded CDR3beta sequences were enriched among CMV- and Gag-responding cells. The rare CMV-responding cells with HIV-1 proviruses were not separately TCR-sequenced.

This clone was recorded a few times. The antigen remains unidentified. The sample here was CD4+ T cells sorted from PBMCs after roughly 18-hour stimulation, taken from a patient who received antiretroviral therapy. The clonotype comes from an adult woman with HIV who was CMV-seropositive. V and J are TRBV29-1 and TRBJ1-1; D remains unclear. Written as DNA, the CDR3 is TGCAGCGTTGAGCGGAGTGGCTCTGGAGACACTGAAGCTTTCTTT. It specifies CSVERSGSGDTEAFF.